This T cell receptor (beta chain) was recovered during a study of cytomegalovirus exposure and HLA in healthy donors. Study overall: Counted in an early data release were tens of millions of unique TCRs from HLA-typed donors. Findings and limits, study-wide: A later examination showed that TCR association rates differed by HLA locus, with DRB1 most and HLA-C fewest. Within a later analysis, the majority of CMV-associated TCR beta chains appeared HLA-restricted. Within an earlier analysis, most TCR beta V segments proved productive either about 87% or about 30% of the time.

Points on this clone: The antigen is undetermined.

60 Vbeta and 13 Jbeta primers were used in PCR. Method: immunoSEQ multiplex PCR; TCRdb's copy keeps in-frame clones and lacks some. The repertoire holds 130,000 or so clones, around 76% seen once, with 7.3% in the top ten. This receptor was taken from a male donor in good health and CMV-seronegative. Sequenced: PBMCs.

The CDR3 spells CASSLGTGTQPQHF. DNA for the CDR3: TGTGCCAGCTCACTCGGGACAGGGACGCAGCCCCAGCATTTT. This chain links TRBV18 with TRBJ1-5, with 9 bases lining up with TRBD1. Trimming removed 4 bases from V and 7 bases from J; junction bases left unmatched: 5. Germline V gene sequence: CDR1 KGHSH, CDR2 LQKENI. CDR3 length: 14 residues.